These T cell receptor beta chains were read from a single sample in a study of vaccination and CD4 T cells after COVID-19. TCRdb re-derived calls from the PCR reads in MiXCR, one entry per CDR3 protein. Among 15,000 to 25,000 distinct CDR3 sequences listed, around three fifths were seen once. Here the sequenced sample was CD4+ T cells from blood, taken after SARS-CoV-2 vaccination. The receptor source for this set is a human donor who had recovered from COVID-19. Each CDR3 is given with its conserved first and last residue. Fields, in order: CDR3 DNA, CDR3 protein, clone size, D gene, J gene, V gene. D genes are given only for firm matches. Some rows have no size entry. The others give once, few or many, or a class for an expanded clone.

cdr3_nt: TGCAGTGCCAGTGGACAGGGGGTCAAGACCCAGTACTTC
cdr3_aa: CSASGQGVKTQYF
clone_size: few
d_call: TRBD1
j_call: TRBJ2-5
v_call: TRBV20-1

cdr3_nt: TGTGCCAGCAGCCAGGTGACTGGACTAGCGGGAGGAGAGACCCAGTACTTC
cdr3_aa: CASSQVTGLAGGETQYF
clone_size: NA
d_call: TRBD2
j_call: TRBJ2-5
v_call: TRBV25-1

cdr3_nt: TGTGCCAGCAGCTTGGTGGGCCAGCGGAACACTGAAGCTTTCTTT
cdr3_aa: CASSLVGQRNTEAFF
clone_size: NA
d_call: NA
j_call: TRBJ1-1
v_call: TRBV5-5

cdr3_nt: TGTGCCAGCAGTGGGGAGCTAGCTACCGGGGAGCTGTTTTTT
cdr3_aa: CASSGELATGELFF
clone_size: NA
d_call: NA
j_call: TRBJ2-2
v_call: TRBV2

cdr3_nt: TGTGCCAGCAGTGAAGGAGGGACCTCAGATACGCAGTATTTT
cdr3_aa: CASSEGGTSDTQYF
clone_size: NA
d_call: NA
j_call: TRBJ2-3
v_call: TRBV6-4

cdr3_nt: TGCAGTGCTGGAGGGACTAGCCCCACAGATACGCAGTATTTT
cdr3_aa: CSAGGTSPTDTQYF
clone_size: NA
d_call: TRBD2
j_call: TRBJ2-3
v_call: TRBV20-1

cdr3_nt: TGCAGTGCCCGTGGAGGGGGAGGGGAGGGTACCTTC
cdr3_aa: CSARGGGGEGTF
clone_size: once
d_call: NA
j_call: TRBJ1-2
v_call: TRBV20-1

cdr3_nt: TGTGCCAGCAGCGCGACTAGCGGGTCCGGGGAGCTGTTTTTT
cdr3_aa: CASSATSGSGELFF
clone_size: NA
d_call: TRBD2
j_call: TRBJ2-2
v_call: TRBV11-2

cdr3_nt: TGCAGCGCCACGGGCACCTCAAATGAGCAGTTCTTC
cdr3_aa: CSATGTSNEQFF
clone_size: few
d_call: NA
j_call: TRBJ2-1
v_call: TRBV20-1

cdr3_nt: TGTGCCAGCAGTAGCGACAGGGCTCACGCCATGGGTCAGCCCCGGCATTTT
cdr3_aa: CASSSDRAHAMGQPRHF
clone_size: NA
d_call: TRBD1
j_call: TRBJ1-5
v_call: TRBV6-1

cdr3_nt: TGCAGTGCTAGTCAGGGGGCCGGTGGGGACACTGAAGCTTTCTTT
cdr3_aa: CSASQGAGGDTEAFF
clone_size: NA
d_call: TRBD1
j_call: TRBJ1-1
v_call: TRBV20-1

cdr3_nt: TGTGCCAGATTCTGGGGCAGCAGGTTTGCAGATACGCAGTATTTT
cdr3_aa: CARFWGSRFADTQYF
clone_size: NA
d_call: NA
j_call: TRBJ2-3
v_call: TRBV6-1

cdr3_nt: TGTGCCAGCAGCGCCCAGACCGGGACAGGGTACGAGCAGTACTTC
cdr3_aa: CASSAQTGTGYEQYF
clone_size: NA
d_call: TRBD1
j_call: TRBJ2-7
v_call: TRBV7-2

cdr3_nt: TGTGCCAGCAGGCCCCTAGCGGCCCAAAGGTTAGAGCAGTTCTTC
cdr3_aa: CASRPLAAQRLEQFF
clone_size: NA
d_call: TRBD2
j_call: TRBJ2-1
v_call: TRBV27

cdr3_nt: TGTGCCAGCAGCCTCCTAGCGGGAGCAAATCCCTACGAGCAGTACTTC
cdr3_aa: CASSLLAGANPYEQYF
clone_size: few
d_call: TRBD2
j_call: TRBJ2-7
v_call: TRBV7-9

cdr3_nt: TGTGCCAGCAGCTTAGTTCTTAGCGGCCAAGAGACCCAGTACTTC
cdr3_aa: CASSLVLSGQETQYF
clone_size: NA
d_call: NA
j_call: TRBJ2-5
v_call: TRBV7-9

cdr3_nt: TGCAGTGCTAGAAGGCTAGCGGGATCCTACGAGCAGTACTTC
cdr3_aa: CSARRLAGSYEQYF
clone_size: once
d_call: TRBD2
j_call: TRBJ2-7
v_call: TRBV20-1

cdr3_nt: TGTGCCAGCAGCTTGGTCACCGGGACAGGGGCCTACAATGAGCAGTTCTTC
cdr3_aa: CASSLVTGTGAYNEQFF
clone_size: NA
d_call: TRBD1
j_call: TRBJ2-1
v_call: TRBV5-5

cdr3_nt: TGTGCCAGCAGTCAAATTCCGTATCAGCCCCAGCATTTT
cdr3_aa: CASSQIPYQPQHF
clone_size: NA
d_call: NA
j_call: TRBJ1-5
v_call: TRBV6-1

cdr3_nt: TGCGCCAGCAGCCAAGGGTTTATAGTAGCGACACTCACAGATACGCAGTATTTT
cdr3_aa: CASSQGFIVATLTDTQYF
clone_size: NA
d_call: NA
j_call: TRBJ2-3
v_call: TRBV4-1

cdr3_nt: TGTGCCAGCAGCCAAAGTCCGGGGGAGCTGTTTTTT
cdr3_aa: CASSQSPGELFF
clone_size: few
d_call: NA
j_call: TRBJ2-2
v_call: TRBV7-3

cdr3_nt: TGTGCCACCAGCAGAGGCGGCGGCGGTTATAACTATGGCTACACCTTC
cdr3_aa: CATSRGGGGYNYGYTF
clone_size: few
d_call: NA
j_call: TRBJ1-2
v_call: TRBV15

cdr3_nt: TGTGCCAGCAGCTCCCCGGGGGGGGGCCTAAACAATGAGCAGTTCTTC
cdr3_aa: CASSSPGGGLNNEQFF
clone_size: NA
d_call: TRBD2
j_call: TRBJ2-1
v_call: TRBV7-8

cdr3_nt: TGCGCCAGCAGTGAGAGGACAGTGGCCTACGAGCAGTACTTC
cdr3_aa: CASSERTVAYEQYF
clone_size: once
d_call: NA
j_call: TRBJ2-7
v_call: TRBV10-2

cdr3_nt: TGTGCCAGCAGGGGGACAGGGATCTACGAGCAGTACTTC
cdr3_aa: CASRGTGIYEQYF
clone_size: NA
d_call: TRBD1
j_call: TRBJ2-7
v_call: TRBV28

cdr3_nt: TGTGCCAGCAGCCTCCTACGGGGGGGATCAGCTAATGAAAAACTGTTTTTT
cdr3_aa: CASSLLRGGSANEKLFF
clone_size: NA
d_call: NA
j_call: TRBJ1-4
v_call: TRBV4-2

cdr3_nt: TGCAGTGCTAGGGAGTGGGGGCGGGAGGGCCCCACCGGGGAGCTGTTTTTT
cdr3_aa: CSAREWGREGPTGELFF
clone_size: NA
d_call: TRBD2
j_call: TRBJ2-2
v_call: TRBV20-1

cdr3_nt: TGTGCCAGCAGCCGGGACAGGGGAGGGGAGACCCAGTACTTC
cdr3_aa: CASSRDRGGETQYF
clone_size: NA
d_call: TRBD1
j_call: TRBJ2-5
v_call: TRBV27

cdr3_nt: TGTGCCAGCAGTGAAGCCCCAGACAGGGGGGGTGGCTACACCTTC
cdr3_aa: CASSEAPDRGGGYTF
clone_size: few
d_call: TRBD1
j_call: TRBJ1-2
v_call: TRBV6-1

cdr3_nt: TGTGCCAGCGCTAGCACTTCTAGCACAGATACGCAGTATTTT
cdr3_aa: CASASTSSTDTQYF
clone_size: few
d_call: NA
j_call: TRBJ2-3
v_call: TRBV7-8

cdr3_nt: TGTGCCAGCTCACCAGTCGGAGGGTCTGGCTACACCTTC
cdr3_aa: CASSPVGGSGYTF
clone_size: NA
d_call: NA
j_call: TRBJ1-2
v_call: TRBV18

cdr3_nt: TGTGCCAGCAGTTTAGGACTAGCATACACCGGGGAGCTGTTTTTT
cdr3_aa: CASSLGLAYTGELFF
clone_size: NA
d_call: TRBD2
j_call: TRBJ2-2
v_call: TRBV2

cdr3_nt: TGTGCCAGCAGCCAAGGACAGGGGGCGCCTAACTATGGCTACACCTTC
cdr3_aa: CASSQGQGAPNYGYTF
clone_size: few
d_call: TRBD1
j_call: TRBJ1-2
v_call: TRBV7-8

cdr3_nt: TGTGCCAGCAGCTCCCGGGGGAGGGGTGTGCACTATGGCTACACCTTC
cdr3_aa: CASSSRGRGVHYGYTF
clone_size: NA
d_call: NA
j_call: TRBJ1-2
v_call: TRBV12-3/TRBV12-4

cdr3_nt: TGCAGTGCTCCCGAACAGGGGGGGGAGACCCAGTACTTC
cdr3_aa: CSAPEQGGETQYF
clone_size: few
d_call: NA
j_call: TRBJ2-5
v_call: TRBV20-1

cdr3_nt: TGTGCCAGCAGCATAGACATGAACACTGAAGCTTTCTTT
cdr3_aa: CASSIDMNTEAFF
clone_size: few
d_call: NA
j_call: TRBJ1-1
v_call: TRBV7-9

cdr3_nt: TGTGCCAGCAGTTTAGCCTTTCGGCGGGGGCCCCAAGAGACCCAGTACTTC
cdr3_aa: CASSLAFRRGPQETQYF
clone_size: few
d_call: NA
j_call: TRBJ2-5
v_call: TRBV28

cdr3_nt: TGTGCCAGCAGGAATAATGGGCACTACGAGCAGTACTTC
cdr3_aa: CASRNNGHYEQYF
clone_size: NA
d_call: NA
j_call: TRBJ2-7
v_call: TRBV2

cdr3_nt: TGTGCCAGCGGGACCGGGACGGAGGGCTACACCTTC
cdr3_aa: CASGTGTEGYTF
clone_size: once
d_call: NA
j_call: TRBJ1-2
v_call: TRBV28

cdr3_nt: TGTGCCACCAAAATTAGGGACCCGACCGGCAATCAGCCCCAGCATTTT
cdr3_aa: CATKIRDPTGNQPQHF
clone_size: NA
d_call: NA
j_call: TRBJ1-5
v_call: TRBV24-1

cdr3_nt: TGTGCCACCACATCATTTGGCGGGGAGCTGTTTTTT
cdr3_aa: CATTSFGGELFF
clone_size: NA
d_call: NA
j_call: TRBJ2-2
v_call: TRBV24-1

cdr3_nt: TGTGCCAGCAGCAATAGGGGGCCCTATGGCTACACCTTC
cdr3_aa: CASSNRGPYGYTF
clone_size: NA
d_call: TRBD1
j_call: TRBJ1-2
v_call: TRBV7-9

cdr3_nt: TGTGCCATCAATCCCGGGGGACAAGAGACCCAGTACTTC
cdr3_aa: CAINPGGQETQYF
clone_size: NA
d_call: NA
j_call: TRBJ2-5
v_call: TRBV10-3

cdr3_nt: TGCAGTGCTAGAGATCCTATTGAGTCCGGTCTAAGGCATTTT
cdr3_aa: CSARDPIESGLRHF
clone_size: NA
d_call: NA
j_call: TRBJ1-5
v_call: TRBV20-1

cdr3_nt: TGTGCCAGCAGCTGCGGAGGAGTAGGCCAGCCCCAGCATTTT
cdr3_aa: CASSCGGVGQPQHF
clone_size: NA
d_call: NA
j_call: TRBJ1-5
v_call: TRBV7-9

cdr3_nt: TGTGCCAGCAGCTTATCGTTCGCTAGCGGGTTTAAATTCACAGATACGCAGTATTTT
cdr3_aa: CASSLSFASGFKFTDTQYF
clone_size: few
d_call: TRBD2
j_call: TRBJ2-3
v_call: TRBV7-2

cdr3_nt: TGTGCCAGCAGCCAATACAGGGGGCTTAGAGAGACCCAGTACTTC
cdr3_aa: CASSQYRGLRETQYF
clone_size: NA
d_call: TRBD1
j_call: TRBJ2-5
v_call: TRBV14

cdr3_nt: TGCAGTGCATCCACCCACTCGGGCCTTAATTCACCCCTCCACTTT
cdr3_aa: CSASTHSGLNSPLHF
clone_size: few
d_call: NA
j_call: TRBJ1-6
v_call: TRBV20-1

cdr3_nt: TGTGCCAGCAGCTTAGCGGAGGCGGGAGGAAGCTCCTACAATGAGCAGTTCTTC
cdr3_aa: CASSLAEAGGSSYNEQFF
clone_size: NA
d_call: TRBD2
j_call: TRBJ2-1
v_call: TRBV7-6

cdr3_nt: TGTGCCAGCAGTTACTCGAGTTATCAGCCCCAGCATTTT
cdr3_aa: CASSYSSYQPQHF
clone_size: NA
d_call: NA
j_call: TRBJ1-5
v_call: TRBV6-5

cdr3_nt: TGTGCCAGCAGCCAATATGGGCTGGGCGGGACTAGCGTCTACGAGCAGTACTTC
cdr3_aa: CASSQYGLGGTSVYEQYF
clone_size: NA
d_call: TRBD2
j_call: TRBJ2-7
v_call: TRBV12-3/TRBV12-4